Shown below are 21 T cell receptor beta chains from a single sample sequenced in a study of PD-1 blockade in classical Hodgkin lymphoma. After autologous stem cell transplantation all patients relapsed, and prior brentuximab vedotin exposure differed between cohorts. Clones were sequenced by immunoSEQ multiplex PCR, and TCRdb holds only the in-frame ones, with some missing. The sample includes 25,000 to 35,000 clones, over 55% of them seen just once. The material sequenced was peripheral blood mononuclear cells (PBMCs), taken before the second cycle of nivolumab. The receptors derive from a human donor with classical Hodgkin lymphoma.

The chain's CDR3 is CASSVGQPEKEKLFF. Written as DNA, the CDR3 is TGCGCCAGCAGCGTGGGACAGCCAGAGAAGGAAAAACTGTTTTTT. This chain joins TRBV5-1 and TRBJ1-4; 7 bases are shared with TRBD1. The trim removed 4 bases at V and 8 bases at J, leaving 11 bases unmatched. Germline V lookup: CDR1 SGHRS, CDR2 YFSETQ. The CDR3 totals 15 residues.

This CDR3 is CASSFGTYNSPLHF. In nucleotides, the CDR3 is TGTGCCAGCAGCTTCGGGACATATAATTCACCCCTCCACTTT. The V call is TRBV7-6, the J call TRBJ1-6; weak D call: TRBD1 (6 bases). This CDR3 contains 14 residues. Trimming stripped 3 bases from V and 4 bases from J, with 7 bases between. Germline lookup yields CDR1 SGHVS and CDR2 FNYEAQ.

A single count supports this clone. This specimen includes other DNA sequences encoding the same CDR3. The rearrangement uses TRBV20-1 and TRBJ2-5; D gene ambiguous. The V gene lost 1 base and the J gene lost 5 bases, with 5 bases spanning the gap. The CDR3 has 11 residues. CDR1 is DFQATT, CDR2 SNEGSKA, per germline (reference sequence). CDR3 protein: CSARGGETQYF. DNA of the CDR3: TGCAGTGCTAGAGGTGGGGAGACCCAGTACTTC.

V is TRBV4-2 and J is TRBJ1-2, with D perhaps TRBD1 (5 bases). Germline V gene lookup returns CDR1 LGHNA and CDR2 YNFKEQ. Trimming left V 2 bases short and J 1 base short, with 11 bases between. CDR3 size: 15 residues. CDR3 DNA sequence: TGTGCCAGCAGCCAATTGACGGGGGTTAACTATGGCTACACCTTC. It specifies CASSQLTGVNYGYTF.

About this clone: The junction does not match germline at one end; this may be a read error. J is TRBJ2-1 and V is TRBV2, with D possibly TRBD2 on 5 matching bases. This CDR3 region has 14 residues. From germline, CDR1 is SNHLY and CDR2 FYNNEI. CDR3 residues: CASRSGLSSNEQFF. As DNA, the CDR3 is TGTGCCAGCAGATCCGGACTCTCCTCCAATGAGCAGTTCTTC. Supplemented by reference TRBV2 and TRBJ2-1, the full variable domain reads EPEVTQTPSHQVTQMGQEVILRCVPISNHLYFYWYRQILGQKVEFLVSFYNNEISEKSEIFDDQFSVERPDGSNFTLKIRSTKLEDSAMYFCASRSGLSSNEQFFGPGTRLTVL.

V is TRBV7-8 and J is TRBJ1-2; 7 bases are a match to TRBD1. The V and J ends lost 3 bases and 6 bases, in that order; junction bases with no gene match: 4. In germline, CDR1 is SGHVS, CDR2 FQNEAQ. The CDR3 loop spans 13 amino acids. The CDR3, as DNA: TGTGCCAGCAGCTTCGGACAGGTCCATGGCTACACCTTC. Encoded protein: CASSFGQVHGYTF.

This chain links TRBV5-4 with TRBJ1-4, with 8 bases lining up with TRBD1. The CDR3 has 15 amino acids. Germline values: CDR1 SGHNT, CDR2 YYREEE (reference sequence). With 3 bases clipped from V and 2 bases from J, the junction kept 3 bases outside the gene matches. This chain's CDR3 is CASSYQGATNEKLFF. In DNA form, the CDR3 reads TGTGCCAGCAGCTACCAGGGGGCGACTAATGAAAAACTGTTTTTT.

Only a few counts were recorded for this clone. The chain is built from TRBV9 and TRBJ2-2; no clear D gene. The CDR3 covers 13 residues. The germline V and J ends were trimmed by 3 bases and 3 bases, with 6 bases remaining between them. CDR1 is SGDLS, CDR2 YYNGEE, per germline. The CDR3 here is CASSGSYTGELFF. The CDR3, as DNA: TGTGCCAGCAGCGGATCTTACACCGGGGAGCTGTTTTTT.

The chain is built from TRBV27 and TRBJ1-1; 8 bases fit TRBD1. The CDR3 length is 14 residues. CDR1 and CDR2 (germline): MNHEY, SMNVEV (reference sequence). V shed 2 bases and J 4 bases; nucleotides not matched to a gene: 3. CDR3 in amino acids: CASSLGQGGTEAFF. CDR3 DNA: TGTGCCAGCAGTTTAGGACAGGGTGGCACTGAAGCTTTCTTT.

This clone was seen only a few times. The gene calls are TRBV7-2 and TRBJ1-3; D may be TRBD1 (6 bases). Per germline, CDR1 SGHTA and CDR2 FQGNSA. The CDR3 length is 15 residues. V lost 4 bases to trimming and J lost 2 bases, with 12 bases between them. CDR3 bases: TGTGCCAGCAGCTCGAGACAGGCCCCTGGAAACACCATATATTTT. Amino acids: CASSSRQAPGNTIYF.

V usage is TRBV5-3 and J usage is TRBJ2-1, with TRBD2 as a possible D gene (6 bases). TRBV5-3 falls under the ORF class, with uncertain function. This CDR3 is built from 15 residues. Trimming pared 4 bases from V and 9 bases from J, leaving 20 bases between. In DNA form, the CDR3 reads TGTGCCAGAAGCAAACCGGGACTGAACTATCGTGAGCAGTTCTTC. Translated: CARSKPGLNYREQFF.

V is TRBV7-9 and J is TRBJ1-6; D is possibly TRBD1 (6 bases). The germline V gene has CDR1 SEHNR and CDR2 FQNEAQ (reference sequence). The CDR3 loop spans 17 amino acids. Trimming pared 1 base from V and 7 bases from J, leaving 17 bases between. This CDR3 reads CASSLGGGGTINSPLHF. CDR3 bases: TGTGCCAGCAGCTTAGGAGGGGGGGGGACTATAAATTCACCCCTCCACTTT.

V and J are TRBV2 and TRBJ2-3; 7 bases fit TRBD2. There are 14 residues in the CDR3. The V and J ends lost 8 bases and 4 bases, in that order; junction bases with no gene match: 9. CDR1 and CDR2 (germline): SNHLY, FYNNEI. CDR3 loop: CASGWAGRADTQYF. In nucleotides, the CDR3 is TGTGCCAGCGGTTGGGCGGGGAGGGCAGATACGCAGTATTTT.

In this sample, this clone turned up once. The germline gene is not matched at one end of the junction; a read error may be the cause. The chain is built from TRBV7-7 and TRBJ2-2; D is uncertain. CDR1 and CDR2 from the germline V gene are SSHAT and FNYEAQ (reference sequence). This CDR3 spans 19 amino acids. The DNA for the CDR3 is TGTGCTAGCAGCCCCTTGGTAGGTGTAACGAAGAAGAACACCGGGGAGCTGTTTTTT. As protein: CASSPLVGVTKKNTGELFF.

The chain combines TRBV2 with TRBJ2-7, with D perhaps matching TRBD1 (5 bases). Germline CDR1 and CDR2: SNHLY and FYNNEI. The CDR3 runs to 15 residues. Deletions cut 6 bases from V and 1 base from J, with 16 bases between. The DNA of the CDR3 is TGTGCCAGCAGGTTTGGGCAGGGAACGTCCTACGAGCAGTACTTC. Translation gives CASRFGQGTSYEQYF.

As DNA, the CDR3 is TGCGCCAGCAGCCTGATCGGACAGGGTAACGACGAGCAGTACTTC. Its protein product is CASSLIGQGNDEQYF. The chain is built from TRBV5-1 and TRBJ2-7; 8 nucleotides match TRBD1. V shed 4 bases, J shed 5 bases, and the junction held 11 bases outside the gene matches. CDR1 is SGHRS, CDR2 YFSETQ, per germline. The CDR3 extends over 15 amino acids.

This chain links TRBV5-1 with TRBJ1-1, with 7 bases that match TRBD1. V dropped 4 bases and J dropped 1; count of bases not matched to a gene: 7. Germline V gene sequence: CDR1 SGHRS, CDR2 YFSETQ. The CDR3 is made up of 15 amino acids. The CDR3 protein is CASSPEQGRNTEAFF. CDR3 sequence (DNA): TGCGCCAGCAGCCCTGAACAGGGGAGGAACACTGAAGCTTTCTTT.

This clone is categorized as medium-sized (0.01 to 0.1%). The CDR3 DNA is TGTGCCAGCAGCTTAGAGGGTTATCAGCCCCAGCATTTT. It codes for CASSLEGYQPQHF. V is TRBV7-9 and J is TRBJ1-5; no clear D. Germline V lookup: CDR1 SEHNR, CDR2 FQNEAQ (reference sequence). V lost 1 base and J lost 5, with 6 bases in between. The CDR3 is 13 amino acids.

The chain links TRBV6-1 to TRBJ1-1; 9 bases fit TRBD1. Germline values: CDR1 MNHNS, CDR2 SASEGT. The V gene end was trimmed by 3 bases and the J gene end by 8 bases; junction bases not matched to a gene: 4. This CDR3 has 13 residues. This CDR3 reads CASSDEGTGEAFF. CDR3 in DNA: TGTGCCAGCAGTGATGAGGGGACAGGGGAAGCTTTCTTT.

This clone was detected only a few times. CDR3 bases: TGTGCCAGCAGCTTAGACAGGGGTGGCTCAAGCTCCTACGAGCAGTACTTC. Translated: CASSLDRGGSSSYEQYF. The rearrangement joins TRBV7-9 to TRBJ2-7; TRBD1 matches 7 bases. This CDR3 is built from 17 residues. The trim removed 1 base at V and 0 bases at J, leaving 9 bases unmatched. From germline, CDR1 is SEHNR and CDR2 FQNEAQ (reference sequence).

This clone was detected only a few times. The chain links TRBV12-5 to TRBJ2-1, with 7 positions matching TRBD1. V shed 1 base and J 13 bases; nucleotides not matched to a gene: 7. The CDR3 has 13 amino acids. CDR1 is LGHNT, CDR2 FRNRAP, per germline. Here the CDR3 DNA reads TGTGCTAGTGGTTTGGGACAGGGATGGATCCAGTTCTTC. This encodes CASGLGQGWIQFF.